These T cell receptor beta chains were read from a single sample in a study of T cells in Graves' hyperthyroidism and ophthalmopathy. TCRdb reprocessed the multiplex PCR reads via MiXCR and lists one record per CDR3 protein. The sample has approximately 620,000 distinct CDR3 sequences; 16% are singletons. Material: blood. These receptors originate from a woman aged 40 to 49 with Graves' ophthalmopathy. Both conserved end residues are part of each CDR3. The order of the fields is clone size, V gene, D gene, J gene, CDR3 protein, CDR3 DNA. D genes are given only for firm matches. Rows give clone size only sometimes, using once, few, many, or a class for an expanded clone.

many	TRBV29-1	TRBD2	TRBJ2-5	CSVDSVTSGGETQYF	TGCAGCGTTGACTCGGTGACTAGCGGAGGGGAGACCCAGTACTTC
.	TRBV27	TRBD1	TRBJ1-4	CASSTRTGSLKLFF	TGTGCCAGCAGTACCCGGACAGGGTCGCTAAAACTGTTTTTT
many	TRBV28	TRBD2	TRBJ2-5	CASGAGGRMRETQYF	TGTGCCAGCGGCGCGGGAGGGCGGATGAGGGAGACCCAGTACTTC
.	TRBV7-9	.	TRBJ2-7	CASSPRGGWDEQYF	TGTGCCAGCAGCCCCAGGGGTGGATGGGACGAGCAGTACTTC
many	TRBV3-1	TRBD1	TRBJ2-1	CASSRFQDRGPSGNEQFF	TGTGCCAGCAGCCGATTCCAGGACAGGGGCCCTAGCGGCAATGAGCAGTTCTTC
many	TRBV20-1	TRBD2	TRBJ2-3	CSASSGKGTDTQYF	TGCAGTGCCTCTAGCGGGAAAGGCACAGATACGCAGTATTTT
many	TRBV12-3/TRBV12-4	TRBD2	TRBJ2-5	CASSPTLGAGYGKEETQYF	TGTGCCAGCAGCCCCACCCTGGGAGCGGGATATGGGAAAGAAGAGACCCAGTACTTC
many	TRBV28	.	TRBJ2-7	CASSLLQLRSSYEQYF	TGTGCCAGCAGTTTACTCCAGCTTAGGAGCTCCTACGAGCAGTACTTC
many	TRBV20-1	TRBD1	TRBJ2-7	CSARNRDSDTYEQYF	TGCAGTGCTAGAAACCGGGACAGCGATACCTACGAGCAGTACTTC
many	TRBV7-6	TRBD1	TRBJ2-5	CASSLTGTGVQETQYF	TGTGCCAGCAGCTTAACCGGGACAGGGGTTCAAGAGACCCAGTACTTC
many	TRBV7-8	.	TRBJ1-1	CASSLEGAMNTEAFF	TGTGCCAGCAGCTTAGAGGGAGCCATGAACACTGAAGCTTTCTTT
many	TRBV12-3/TRBV12-4	.	TRBJ1-6	CASSFQEGNSPLHF	TGTGCCAGCAGTTTTCAGGAAGGGAATTCACCCCTCCACTTT
many	TRBV6-1	.	TRBJ2-1	CASSDLLGGQGNNEQFF	TGTGCCAGCAGTGATTTACTGGGTGGGCAGGGGAACAATGAGCAGTTCTTC
.	TRBV7-9	.	TRBJ2-5	CASTPGGRETQYF	TGTGCCAGCACACCCGGGGGCCGGGAGACCCAGTACTTC
few	TRBV7-8	TRBD1	TRBJ1-5	CASSLGQVNSNQPQHF	TGTGCCAGCAGCCTCGGACAGGTTAATAGCAATCAGCCCCAGCATTTT
.	TRBV15	.	TRBJ2-1	CATSTWGLSYNEQFF	TGTGCCACCAGCACTTGGGGACTCTCCTACAATGAGCAGTTCTTC
few	TRBV6-1	.	TRBJ2-2	CASNYLANTGELFF	TGTGCCAGCAACTACCTCGCGAACACCGGGGAGCTGTTTTTT
.	TRBV5-1	TRBD2	TRBJ2-7	CASSPRPGLAGSGSYNEQYF	TGCGCCAGCAGCCCCCGTCCGGGACTAGCGGGCTCGGGCTCCTACAATGAGCAGTACTTC
many	TRBV28	TRBD2	TRBJ2-3	CASSTSGRTDTQYF	TGTGCCAGCAGTACTAGCGGGAGGACAGATACGCAGTATTTT
few	TRBV6-1	.	TRBJ1-4	CASSGNIGATNEKLFF	TGTGCCAGCAGTGGGAACATAGGTGCAACTAATGAAAAACTGTTTTTT
many	TRBV7-3	.	TRBJ2-5	CASSLVIGETQYF	TGTGCCAGCAGCTTAGTGATTGGAGAGACCCAGTACTTC
few	TRBV28	TRBD1	TRBJ2-7	CASSTWTGKVSEQYF	TGTGCCAGCAGTACCTGGACAGGGAAAGTCTCCGAGCAGTACTTC
.	TRBV27	.	TRBJ2-7	CASSQSVGRYEQYF	TGTGCCAGCAGTCAATCGGTAGGCAGATACGAGCAGTACTTC
many	TRBV5-5	.	TRBJ1-6	CASSLSERSPLHF	TGTGCCAGCAGCTTGTCAGAGAGGTCACCCCTCCACTTT
.	TRBV11-3	TRBD1	TRBJ1-2	CASSYTDRGQGGYTF	TGTGCCAGCAGTTATACCGACAGGGGCCAAGGCGGCTACACCTTC
few	TRBV4-1	TRBD2	TRBJ2-5	CASSHGSGGQETQYF	TGCGCCAGCAGCCATGGTAGCGGGGGACAAGAGACCCAGTACTTC
.	TRBV5-1	.	TRBJ2-6	CASCPLGAGANVLTF	TGCGCCAGCTGCCCCCTAGGGGCTGGGGCCAACGTCCTGACTTTC
few	TRBV2	.	TRBJ2-1	CASLRDGSYNEQFF	TGTGCCAGCCTCCGGGACGGCTCCTACAATGAGCAGTTCTTC
many	TRBV6-6	.	TRBJ2-7	CASSYSESGTYEQYF	TGTGCCAGCAGTTACTCCGAATCAGGGACCTACGAGCAGTACTTC
many	TRBV7-9	.	TRBJ2-1	CASIPEWGNEQFF	TGTGCCAGCATCCCAGAATGGGGCAATGAGCAGTTCTTC
many	TRBV7-6	.	TRBJ1-1	CASSQDPETEAFF	TGTGCCAGCAGCCAAGACCCGGAAACTGAAGCTTTCTTT
few	TRBV18	.	TRBJ2-5	CASSLNRQAETQYF	TGTGCCAGCTCCCTAAATCGCCAGGCCGAGACCCAGTACTTC
once	TRBV19	.	TRBJ1-1	CASSMPRAVGNTEAFF	TGTGCCAGTAGTATGCCCCGCGCCGTCGGGAACACTGAAGCTTTCTTT
many	TRBV18	.	TRBJ2-1	CASSPAVSTYSYNEQFF	TGTGCCAGCTCACCGGCAGTATCGACGTATTCCTACAATGAGCAGTTCTTC
.	TRBV19	TRBD2	TRBJ2-5	CASSSGSGLKQTQYF	TGTGCCAGTAGTAGTGGTAGCGGGCTTAAGCAGACCCAGTACTTC
.	TRBV5-8	.	TRBJ2-1	CASSWGDSASRYEQFF	TGTGCCAGCAGCTGGGGGGACAGTGCCTCTCGCTACGAGCAGTTCTTC
many	TRBV20-1	.	TRBJ2-1	CSASPRALYDHNEQFF	TGCAGTGCTAGTCCGCGGGCCCTCTATGACCACAATGAGCAGTTCTTC
few	TRBV2	TRBD2	TRBJ2-7	CASSRRGGGSYEQYF	TGTGCCAGCAGTAGACGGGGCGGGGGCTCCTACGAGCAGTACTTC
once	TRBV6-2/TRBV6-3	.	TRBJ1-2	CATQTAGYGYTF	TGTGCCACCCAGACCGCAGGCTATGGCTACACCTTC
.	TRBV6-2/TRBV6-3	.	TRBJ2-7	CASSYRAASSYEQYF	TGTGCCAGCAGTTACCGGGCGGCGAGCTCCTACGAGCAGTACTTC
few	TRBV18	.	TRBJ2-3	CASSPGDGRRQYF	TGTGCCAGCTCACCAGGGGACGGCCGTAGGCAGTATTTT
many	TRBV20-1	.	TRBJ2-1	CSARDYSYNEQFF	TGCAGTGCTAGAGATTATTCCTACAATGAGCAGTTCTTC
.	TRBV29-1	.	TRBJ2-2	CSVEEGGELFF	TGCAGCGTTGAAGAGGGGGGGGAGCTGTTTTTT
many	TRBV18	TRBD1	TRBJ1-1	CASSRDRAREAFF	TGTGCCAGCTCACGGGACAGGGCCCGTGAAGCTTTCTTT
few	TRBV3-1	.	TRBJ2-7	CASSQEGGSRQYF	TGTGCCAGCAGCCAAGAGGGTGGAAGCCGACAGTACTTC
.	TRBV3-1	.	TRBJ1-2	CASSQEGGGLFGYTF	TGTGCCAGCAGCCAAGAAGGAGGGGGTCTATTTGGCTACACCTTC